This T cell receptor (beta chain) was found in a study of CD8+CD57+ T cells in acquired aplastic anemia. Of note for this clonotype: Its specificity is unknown.

Study-wide points: A set of about 30 CD8+ CDR3 sequences was shared between patients and controls, and these sequences appeared highly expressed in patients.

The CDR3 covers 13 residues. Germline assignment: CDR1 ENHRY and CDR2 SYGVKD. V shed 7 bases and J shed 7 bases, with 14 bases lying between them. Whoever was chosen for sequencing had shown CD8+CD57+ cell expansion by flow cytometry. Patients were therapy-naive when their blood was sampled. TCR beta VDJ and CDR3 were profiled, and genomic DNA was the template. TCRdb re-called the reads with MiXCR, one entry per CDR3 protein. The sample contains fewer than 250,000 distinct CDR3 sequences, around half of which appear only once. The sequencing input was sorted CD4+, CD8+, or CD8+CD57+ T cells (not recorded which) from PBMCs. The TCR sequence derives from a human donor with aplastic anemia. The V and J genes are TRBV10-3 and TRBJ1-3; the D is unclear. The DNA of the CDR3 is TGTGCCATCAATTCTCCTGACGGGAACACCATATATTTT. Residues: CAINSPDGNTIYF.